The TCR beta chain under discussion was sequenced for a study of Graves' ophthalmopathy and Graves' hyperthyroidism. Overall study context: Pretreatment peripheral blood was obtained at initial diagnosis.

Germline values: CDR1 SNHLY, CDR2 FYNNEI. V lost 6 bases, J lost 5 bases, and 8 bases stayed unmatched. The CDR3 has 14 amino acids. Ophthalmopathy cases showed moderate-to-severe activity, scoring CAS ≥3 and NOSPECS ≥4, with duration under 3 months. Out of about 10 ml of fresh peripheral blood, PBMCs were obtained. Amplified material comprised TCR beta CDR3 regions derived from RNA transcripts. The first-round RT-PCR employed HTBI primers together with the Qiagen OneStep RT-PCR kit. A multiplex PCR was then performed as the second round. A single record per CDR3 protein comes from TCRdb applying MiXCR to the multiplex PCR reads. The sample records roughly 700,000 distinct CDR3 sequences, 35% to 50% being singletons.

The chain combines TRBV2 with TRBJ2-7, with TRBD1 identical over 9 bases. Sequenced sample: peripheral blood. This clonotype was sampled from an adult man with Graves' ophthalmopathy. This chain's CDR3 is CASRPGTGTHEQYF. Written as DNA, the CDR3 is TGTGCCAGCAGGCCCGGGACAGGGACCCACGAGCAGTACTTC.